The rows below give T cell receptor beta chains drawn from one sample of a study of T cells in Graves' hyperthyroidism and ophthalmopathy. TCRdb fed the multiplex PCR reads into MiXCR, producing one record per CDR3 protein. Of approximately 720,000 distinct CDR3 sequences listed, around a sixth are singletons. Source material: blood. All receptors derive from a woman aged 45-60 years with Graves' hyperthyroidism that later progressed to Graves' ophthalmopathy. The CDR3 runs from the conserved cysteine through the conserved F or W. The order of the fields is clone size, J gene, D gene, V gene, CDR3 DNA, CDR3 protein. D genes are given only for firm matches. Clone size is not always given. Where it is, it says once, few, many or a class for expanded clones.

size: many
J: TRBJ1-2
D: NA
V: TRBV9
DNA: TGTGCCAGCAGCGGGGGGGGCGGGCATGGCTACACCTTC
CDR3: CASSGGGGHGYTF

size: NA
J: TRBJ2-7
D: NA
V: TRBV27
DNA: TGTGCCAGCAGCACCGGGCCCTCTTCCTACGAGCAGTACTTC
CDR3: CASSTGPSSYEQYF

size: many
J: TRBJ2-7
D: NA
V: TRBV28
DNA: TGTGCCACCGGCTCCGGGCAGTACTTC
CDR3: CATGSGQYF

size: few
J: TRBJ1-1
D: TRBD1
V: TRBV29-1
DNA: TGCAGCGTAGACAGGGGGTCGAGGACTGAAGCTTTCTTT
CDR3: CSVDRGSRTEAFF

size: NA
J: TRBJ1-2
D: TRBD1
V: TRBV6-2/TRBV6-3
DNA: TGTGCCAGCAGTTACCCGGGGGACAGGGGGAGTGGCTACACCTTC
CDR3: CASSYPGDRGSGYTF

size: NA
J: TRBJ1-1
D: NA
V: TRBV30
DNA: TGTGCCTGGAGCTCAGGGCCGAATCAAGCTTTCTTT
CDR3: CAWSSGPNQAFF

size: few
J: TRBJ2-2
D: NA
V: TRBV7-9
DNA: TGTGCCAGCAGCCCCCGGGACCTGACCGGGGAGCTGTTTTTT
CDR3: CASSPRDLTGELFF

size: NA
J: TRBJ2-7
D: NA
V: TRBV5-4
DNA: TGTGCCAGCAGCTTGGACGGGACTCAATACGAGCAGTACTTC
CDR3: CASSLDGTQYEQYF

size: many
J: TRBJ2-3
D: TRBD2
V: TRBV18
DNA: TGTGCCAGCTCACCATTGGTTAGCGGGGCTTTCACAGATACGCAGTATTTT
CDR3: CASSPLVSGAFTDTQYF

size: few
J: TRBJ1-4
D: TRBD1
V: TRBV7-9
DNA: TGTGCCAGCAGCTTAGGGACAGGGGTTGGAAAACTGTTTTTT
CDR3: CASSLGTGVGKLFF

size: NA
J: TRBJ1-4
D: NA
V: TRBV2
DNA: TGTGCCAGCAGTGACAATAAATTCAAACTGTTTTTT
CDR3: CASSDNKFKLFF

size: NA
J: TRBJ1-3
D: TRBD1
V: TRBV12-3/TRBV12-4
DNA: TGTGCCAGCAGTCCCCCCGCGGGACAGTCTAACTCTGGAAACACCATATATTTT
CDR3: CASSPPAGQSNSGNTIYF

size: few
J: TRBJ1-2
D: NA
V: TRBV2
DNA: TGTGCCGGGGGGGGTACAGGAGAATATTATGGCTACACCTTC
CDR3: CAGGGTGEYYGYTF

size: many
J: TRBJ2-7
D: NA
V: TRBV20-1
DNA: TGCAGTGCCCAATCTGGGCATCTTGTCAGGGAGCAGTACTTC
CDR3: CSAQSGHLVREQYF

size: many
J: TRBJ2-7
D: NA
V: TRBV9
DNA: TGTGCCAGCAGCGTAGAATCGGGGTACGAGCAGTACTTC
CDR3: CASSVESGYEQYF

size: few
J: TRBJ2-4
D: TRBD2
V: TRBV6-2/TRBV6-3
DNA: TGTGCCAGCAGACCGGGGACTAGCGGGGGGGCCCACATTCAGTACTTC
CDR3: CASRPGTSGGAHIQYF

size: many
J: TRBJ1-1
D: NA
V: TRBV5-1
DNA: TGCGCCAGCAGCCTCGGGGCAGCTGAAGCTTTCTTT
CDR3: CASSLGAAEAFF

size: many
J: TRBJ1-5
D: TRBD1
V: TRBV12-3/TRBV12-4
DNA: TGTGCCAGCAGTTGGGACAGGCCTAGCAATCAGCCCCAGCATTTT
CDR3: CASSWDRPSNQPQHF

size: many
J: TRBJ1-1
D: NA
V: TRBV3-1
DNA: TGTGCCAGCAGCCAAGAAAGTTCGGCTTTCTTT
CDR3: CASSQESSAFF

size: NA
J: TRBJ2-7
D: TRBD1
V: TRBV9
DNA: TGTGCCAGCAGCGTAGAGGGACAGGGGGACCACGAGCAGTACTTC
CDR3: CASSVEGQGDHEQYF

size: NA
J: TRBJ2-1
D: TRBD2
V: TRBV12-3/TRBV12-4
DNA: TGTGCCAGCAGTCCCGAGCGGGGGGACATCTCCTACAATGAGCAGTTCTTC
CDR3: CASSPERGDISYNEQFF

size: few
J: TRBJ1-2
D: NA
V: TRBV7-2
DNA: TGTGCCAGCACCCCTCTCCAGGGCTATGGCTACACCTTC
CDR3: CASTPLQGYGYTF

size: NA
J: TRBJ1-5
D: NA
V: TRBV19
DNA: TGTGCCAGTAGTATGTCTCTTGGGGTTAATCAGCCCCAGCATTTT
CDR3: CASSMSLGVNQPQHF

size: many
J: TRBJ1-5
D: NA
V: TRBV3-1
DNA: TGTGCCAGCAGCCAAGGGGGACATCCTTCGCCCCAGCATTTT
CDR3: CASSQGGHPSPQHF

size: NA
J: TRBJ2-2
D: TRBD1
V: TRBV27
DNA: TGTGCCAGCAGTTCTCGGACAGGGTGGAACACCGGGGAGCTGTTTTTT
CDR3: CASSSRTGWNTGELFF

size: few
J: TRBJ2-5
D: NA
V: TRBV27
DNA: NA
CDR3: CASSSSGGWETQYF

size: NA
J: TRBJ2-2
D: NA
V: TRBV20-1
DNA: TGCAGTGTAAGGGACCTCGCGAACACCGGGGAGCTGTTTTTT
CDR3: CSVRDLANTGELFF

size: few
J: TRBJ2-6
D: NA
V: TRBV7-6
DNA: TGTGCCAGCAGCTTAGCGTGGGGCTCTGGGGCCAACGTCCTGACTTTC
CDR3: CASSLAWGSGANVLTF

size: few
J: TRBJ1-1
D: NA
V: TRBV5-6
DNA: TGTGCCAGCAAAAATCCCCGGGGGCGGACTGAAGCTTTCTTT
CDR3: CASKNPRGRTEAFF

size: few
J: TRBJ1-5
D: NA
V: TRBV24-1
DNA: TGTGCCACCAGTGATTCCAGGGGTGGGGGTCAGCCCCAGCATTTT
CDR3: CATSDSRGGGQPQHF

size: many
J: TRBJ2-5
D: NA
V: TRBV20-1
DNA: TGCAGTGCTAGAAGGGCGGCGCGCCAAGAGACCCAGTACTTC
CDR3: CSARRAARQETQYF

size: NA
J: TRBJ2-7
D: TRBD2
V: TRBV7-2
DNA: TGTGCCAGCAGCTTAGAGTCGGGGGGATATTACGAGCAGTACTTC
CDR3: CASSLESGGYYEQYF

size: few
J: TRBJ2-5
D: TRBD1
V: TRBV14
DNA: TGTGCCAGCAGCCAAGTTGGGACAGGGGGCGAATCGGAGTACTTC
CDR3: CASSQVGTGGESEYF

size: many
J: TRBJ1-6
D: TRBD1
V: TRBV12-3/TRBV12-4
DNA: TGTGCCAGCAGTCTCCGGGACAGGGGCTCACCCCTCCACTTT
CDR3: CASSLRDRGSPLHF

size: few
J: TRBJ1-2
D: TRBD1
V: TRBV13
DNA: TGTGCCAGCAGCTCTTTAACAGGGGGTTATTGGGGCTACACCTTC
CDR3: CASSSLTGGYWGYTF

size: few
J: TRBJ2-2
D: NA
V: TRBV10-3
DNA: TGTGCCATCAGTGGGCTAGCAGCGAACACCGGGGAGCTGTTTTTT
CDR3: CAISGLAANTGELFF

size: NA
J: TRBJ1-1
D: NA
V: TRBV9
DNA: TGTGCCAGCAGCGTAGAGACGGGGAACACTGAAGCTTTCTTT
CDR3: CASSVETGNTEAFF

size: NA
J: TRBJ2-2
D: TRBD1
V: TRBV9
DNA: TGTGCCAGCAGCGCACAGGGGGCGGACACCGGGGAGCTGTTTTTT
CDR3: CASSAQGADTGELFF

size: NA
J: TRBJ1-2
D: NA
V: TRBV6-1
DNA: TGTGCCAGCAGTTCAGACCGGGGGGCGCAAATCGGTTATGGCTACACCTTC
CDR3: CASSSDRGAQIGYGYTF

size: NA
J: TRBJ1-1
D: NA
V: TRBV5-1
DNA: TGCGCCAGCAGCTCGGAAGGGCGAGCTTTCTTT
CDR3: CASSSEGRAFF

size: NA
J: TRBJ2-2
D: TRBD1
V: TRBV6-1
DNA: TGTGCCAGCGGATTCAGGGGGCGTTTTGGGGAGCTGTTTTTT
CDR3: CASGFRGRFGELFF

size: NA
J: TRBJ2-7
D: NA
V: TRBV19
DNA: TGTGCCAGTAGTGAACGACAGGCTCCTACCTACGAGCAGTACTTC
CDR3: CASSERQAPTYEQYF